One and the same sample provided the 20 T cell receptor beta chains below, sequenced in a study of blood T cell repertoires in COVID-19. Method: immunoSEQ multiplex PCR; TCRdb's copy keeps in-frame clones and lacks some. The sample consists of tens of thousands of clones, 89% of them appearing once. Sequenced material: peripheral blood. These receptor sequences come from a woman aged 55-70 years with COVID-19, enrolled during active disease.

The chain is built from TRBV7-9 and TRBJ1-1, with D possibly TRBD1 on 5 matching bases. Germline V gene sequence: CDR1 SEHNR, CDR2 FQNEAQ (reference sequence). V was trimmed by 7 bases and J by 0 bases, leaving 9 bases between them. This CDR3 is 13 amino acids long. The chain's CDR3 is CASTLTVNTEAFF. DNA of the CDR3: TGTGCCAGCACCTTGACAGTGAACACTGAAGCTTTCTTT.

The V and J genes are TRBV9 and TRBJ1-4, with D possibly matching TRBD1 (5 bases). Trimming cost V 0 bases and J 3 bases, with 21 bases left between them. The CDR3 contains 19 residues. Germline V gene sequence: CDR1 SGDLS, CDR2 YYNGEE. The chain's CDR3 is CASSVGPGDPYAANEKLFF. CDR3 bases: TGTGCCAGCAGCGTAGGACCGGGGGACCCATATGCTGCTAATGAAAAACTGTTTTTT.

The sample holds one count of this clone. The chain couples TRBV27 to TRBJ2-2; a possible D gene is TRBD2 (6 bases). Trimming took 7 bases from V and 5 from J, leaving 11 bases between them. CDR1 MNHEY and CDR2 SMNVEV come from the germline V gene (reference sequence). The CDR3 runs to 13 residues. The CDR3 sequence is CASKTGLTGELFF. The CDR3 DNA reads TGTGCCAGCAAGACCGGACTAACCGGGGAGCTGTTTTTT.

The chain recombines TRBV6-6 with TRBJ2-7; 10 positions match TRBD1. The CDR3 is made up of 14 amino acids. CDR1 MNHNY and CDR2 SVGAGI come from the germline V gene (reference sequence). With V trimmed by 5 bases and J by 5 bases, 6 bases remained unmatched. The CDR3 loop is CASSTPGTGDEQYF. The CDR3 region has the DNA TGTGCCAGCAGTACCCCCGGGACAGGGGACGAGCAGTACTTC.

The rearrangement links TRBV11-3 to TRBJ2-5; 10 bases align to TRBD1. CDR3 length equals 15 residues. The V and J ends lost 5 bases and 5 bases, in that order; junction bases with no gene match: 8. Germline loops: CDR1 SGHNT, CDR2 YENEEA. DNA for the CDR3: TGTGCCAGCAGCGCCTCACAGGGACAGGGGGAGACCCAGTACTTC. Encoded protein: CASSASQGQGETQYF.

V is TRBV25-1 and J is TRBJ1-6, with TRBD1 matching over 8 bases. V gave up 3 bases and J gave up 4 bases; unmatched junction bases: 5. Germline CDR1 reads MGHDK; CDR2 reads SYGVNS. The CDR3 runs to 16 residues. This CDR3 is CASSDPGTGYNSPLHF. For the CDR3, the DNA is TGTGCCAGCAGTGATCCCGGGACAGGTTATAATTCACCCCTCCACTTT.

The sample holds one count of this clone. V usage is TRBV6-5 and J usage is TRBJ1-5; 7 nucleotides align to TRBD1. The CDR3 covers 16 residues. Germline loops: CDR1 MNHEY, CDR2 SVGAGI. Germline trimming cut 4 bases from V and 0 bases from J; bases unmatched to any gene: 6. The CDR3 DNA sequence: TGTGCCAGCAGTTCCCCAGGGGGATATAGCAATCAGCCCCAGCATTTT. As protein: CASSSPGGYSNQPQHF.

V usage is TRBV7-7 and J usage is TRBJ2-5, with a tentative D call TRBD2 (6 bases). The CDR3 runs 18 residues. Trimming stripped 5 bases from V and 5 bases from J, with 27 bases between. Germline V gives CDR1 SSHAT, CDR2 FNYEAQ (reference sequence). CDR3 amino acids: CASSPGRRGVIQVETQYF. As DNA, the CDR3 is TGTGCCAGCAGCCCCGGACGGAGGGGAGTTATTCAGGTGGAGACCCAGTACTTC.

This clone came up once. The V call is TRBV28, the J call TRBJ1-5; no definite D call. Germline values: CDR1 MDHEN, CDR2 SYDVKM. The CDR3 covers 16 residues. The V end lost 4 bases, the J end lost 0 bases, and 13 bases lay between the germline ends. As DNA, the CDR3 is TGTGCCAGCAGTTACCAGACAATTCATAGCAATCAGCCCCAGCATTTT. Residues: CASSYQTIHSNQPQHF.

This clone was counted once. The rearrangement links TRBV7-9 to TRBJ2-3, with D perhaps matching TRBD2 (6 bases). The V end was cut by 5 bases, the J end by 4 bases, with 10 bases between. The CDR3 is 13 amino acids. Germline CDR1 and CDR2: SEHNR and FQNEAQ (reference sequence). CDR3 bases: TGTGCCAGCAGCCTCTGGGGGGCAGATACGCAGTATTTT. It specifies CASSLWGADTQYF.

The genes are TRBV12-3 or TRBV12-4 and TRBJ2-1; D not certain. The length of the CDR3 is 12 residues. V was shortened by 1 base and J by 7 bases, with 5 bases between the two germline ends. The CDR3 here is CASSLVVNEQFF. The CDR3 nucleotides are TGTGCCAGCAGTTTAGTAGTAAATGAGCAGTTCTTC.

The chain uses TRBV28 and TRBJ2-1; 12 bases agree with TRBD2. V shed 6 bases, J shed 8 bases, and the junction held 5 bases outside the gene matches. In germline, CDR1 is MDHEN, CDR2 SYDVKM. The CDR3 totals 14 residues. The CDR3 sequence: CASRLAGGPDEQFF. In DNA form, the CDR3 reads TGTGCCAGCAGGCTAGCGGGAGGGCCCGATGAGCAGTTCTTC.

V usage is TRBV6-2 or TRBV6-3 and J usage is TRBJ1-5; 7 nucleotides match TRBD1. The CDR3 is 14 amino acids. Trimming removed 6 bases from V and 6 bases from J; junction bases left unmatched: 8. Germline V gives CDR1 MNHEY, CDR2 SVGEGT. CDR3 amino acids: CASSPTGAVQPQHF. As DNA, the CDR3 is TGTGCCAGCAGCCCTACAGGGGCGGTTCAGCCCCAGCATTTT.

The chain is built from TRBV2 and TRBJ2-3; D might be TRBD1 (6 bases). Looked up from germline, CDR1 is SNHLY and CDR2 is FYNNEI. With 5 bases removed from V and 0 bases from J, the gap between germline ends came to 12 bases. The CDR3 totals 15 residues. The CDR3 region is CASSQGSTSTDTQYF. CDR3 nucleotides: TGTGCCAGCAGTCAGGGGTCCACTAGCACAGATACGCAGTATTTT.

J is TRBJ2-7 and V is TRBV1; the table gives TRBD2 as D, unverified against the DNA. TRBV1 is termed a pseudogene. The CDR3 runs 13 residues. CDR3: CTSRWRGDYEQYF. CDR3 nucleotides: TGCACCAGCAGATGGCGGGGGGACTACGAGCAGTACTTC.

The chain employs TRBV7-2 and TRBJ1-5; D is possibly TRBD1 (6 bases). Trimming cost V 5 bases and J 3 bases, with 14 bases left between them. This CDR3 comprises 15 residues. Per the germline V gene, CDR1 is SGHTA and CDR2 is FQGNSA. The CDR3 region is CASSPQTGHNQPQHF. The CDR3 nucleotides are TGTGCCAGCAGCCCCCAGACAGGCCACAATCAGCCCCAGCATTTT.

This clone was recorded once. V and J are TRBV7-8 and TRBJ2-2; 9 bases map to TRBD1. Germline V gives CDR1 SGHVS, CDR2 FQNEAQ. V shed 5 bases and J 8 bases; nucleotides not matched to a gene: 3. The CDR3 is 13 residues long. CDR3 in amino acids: CASSRDRVGELFF. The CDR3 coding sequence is TGTGCCAGCAGCCGGGACAGGGTTGGGGAGCTGTTTTTT. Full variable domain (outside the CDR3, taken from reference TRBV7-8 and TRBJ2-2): GAGVSQSPRYKVAKRGQDVALRCDPISGHVSLFWYQQALGQGPEFLTYFQNEAQLDKSGLPSDRFFAERPEGSVSTLKIQRTQQEDSAVYLCASSRDRVGELFFGEGSRLTVL.

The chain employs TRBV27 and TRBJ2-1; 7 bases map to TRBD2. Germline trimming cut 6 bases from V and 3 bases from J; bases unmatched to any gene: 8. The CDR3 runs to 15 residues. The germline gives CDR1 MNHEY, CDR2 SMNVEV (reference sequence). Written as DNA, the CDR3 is TGTGCCAGCAGCCACAGCGGGGAGTACTACAATGAGCAGTTCTTC. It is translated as CASSHSGEYYNEQFF.

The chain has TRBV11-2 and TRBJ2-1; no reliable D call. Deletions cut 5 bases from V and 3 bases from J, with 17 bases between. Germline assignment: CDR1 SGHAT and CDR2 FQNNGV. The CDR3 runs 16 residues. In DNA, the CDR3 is TGTGCCAGCAGCCTAGGAAACGCGGTGATCTACAATGAGCAGTTCTTC. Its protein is CASSLGNAVIYNEQFF.

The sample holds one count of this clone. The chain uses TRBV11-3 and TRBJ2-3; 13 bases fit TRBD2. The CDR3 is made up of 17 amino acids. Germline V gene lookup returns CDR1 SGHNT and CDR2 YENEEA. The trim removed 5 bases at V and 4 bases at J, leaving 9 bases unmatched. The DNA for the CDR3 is TGTGCCAGCAGCCCGACTACTAGCGGGGGGGCGTCAGATACGCAGTATTTT. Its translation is CASSPTTSGGASDTQYF. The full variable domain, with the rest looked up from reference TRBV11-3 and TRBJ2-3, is EAGVVQSPRYKIIEKKQPVAFWCNPISGHNTLYWYLQNLGQGPELLIRYENEEAVDDSQLPKDRFSAERLKGVDSTLKIQPAELGDSAVYLCASSPTTSGGASDTQYFGPGTRLTVL.